These T cell receptor beta chains were read from a single sample in a study of blood T cell repertoires in COVID-19. TCRdb keeps only in-frame clones here, not all; method: immunoSEQ multiplex PCR. Altogether roughly 250,000 clones are present, 80% to 90% being singletons, with the ten largest covering 2% to 2.5%. Source material: PBMCs or T cells enriched from blood (not recorded which). Source of these receptors: a woman aged 18-29 years who had recovered from COVID-19. CDR3s include the opening cysteine and the closing phenylalanine or tryptophan. Each record gives: J gene, V gene, D gene, clone size, CDR3 protein, CDR3 DNA. The D gene is left open where the match is weak. Only some rows state a clone size, as once, few, many or a class for expanded clones.

TRBJ2-2	TRBV6-1	NA	NA	CASSELLGVGTGELFF	TGTGCCAGCAGTGAATTGTTAGGGGTCGGGACCGGGGAGCTGTTTTTT
TRBJ2-3	TRBV7-6	NA	NA	CASSRQGLGDTQYF	TGTGCCAGCTCCCGGCAGGGGTTGGGGGATACGCAGTATTTT
TRBJ2-1	TRBV7-3	NA	NA	CASSFRGGLSLGEQFF	TGTGCCAGCAGCTTCAGGGGAGGGCTAAGTCTCGGTGAGCAGTTCTTC
TRBJ1-1	TRBV5-1	NA	NA	CASSLSGEGTEAFF	TGCGCCAGCAGCTTGTCGGGGGAGGGCACTGAAGCTTTCTTT
TRBJ2-1	TRBV7-3	TRBD2	NA	CASSFSTSGGANEQFF	TGTGCCAGCAGCTTCTCGACTAGCGGGGGGGCCAATGAGCAGTTCTTC
TRBJ1-6	TRBV10-1	NA	once	CASSDRRGYNSPLHF	TGCGCCAGCAGTGACCGACGGGGCTATAATTCACCCCTCCACTTT
TRBJ2-2	TRBV19	NA	NA	CASSIPQGAGAGELFF	TGTGCCAGTAGTATACCCCAGGGGGCGGGAGCCGGGGAGCTGTTTTTT
TRBJ2-3	TRBV10-3	NA	NA	CAIRKDSNTDTQYF	TGTGCCATCAGGAAGGACAGTAACACAGATACGCAGTATTTT
TRBJ2-7	TRBV4-1	TRBD2	NA	CASSLPGLGYEQYF	TGCGCCAGCAGCCTCCCGGGACTAGGCTACGAGCAGTACTTC
TRBJ1-2	TRBV27	NA	NA	CASRRGGGPYGYTF	TGTGCCAGCCGAAGGGGCGGGGGGCCCTATGGCTACACCTTC
TRBJ2-7	TRBV15	TRBD1	NA	CATSSRPGQGPYEQYF	TGTGCCACCAGCAGTAGACCGGGACAGGGCCCCTACGAGCAGTACTTC
TRBJ1-2	TRBV19	NA	NA	CASSMTGPFYGYTF	TGTGCCAGTAGTATGACAGGACCCTTCTATGGCTACACCTTC
TRBJ2-7	TRBV27	TRBD1	NA	CASRTGGAFDEQYF	TGTGCCAGCAGGACAGGGGGCGCCTTCGACGAGCAGTACTTC
TRBJ1-2	TRBV9	NA	NA	CASSVEAATGGYTF	TGTGCCAGCAGCGTAGAGGCGGCGACGGGTGGCTACACCTTC
TRBJ1-2	TRBV20-1	TRBD1	NA	CSASEGQGGYGYTF	TGCAGTGCTAGTGAGGGACAGGGTGGCTATGGCTACACCTTC
TRBJ2-2	TRBV24-1	NA	NA	CATSPPNTGHLTGELFF	TGTGCCACGAGTCCCCCCAACACGGGACATCTGACCGGGGAGCTGTTTTTT
TRBJ1-2	TRBV12-3/TRBV12-4	TRBD1	once	CASTPTGGKGYTF	TGTGCCAGCACCCCGACAGGGGGCAAAGGCTACACCTTC
TRBJ1-4	TRBV5-1	TRBD1	NA	CASSLTPVQGANEKLFF	TGCGCCAGCAGCTTGACGCCAGTACAGGGGGCTAATGAAAAACTGTTTTTT
TRBJ1-2	TRBV10-3	TRBD1	NA	CASMTGEEDGYTF	TGTGCCAGCATGACAGGGGAGGAGGATGGCTACACCTTC
TRBJ2-5	TRBV5-1	TRBD1	NA	CASRQGWQEQETQYF	TGCGCCAGCCGACAGGGTTGGCAGGAGCAAGAGACCCAGTACTTC
TRBJ1-1	TRBV2	NA	NA	CASNSHWGGNTEAFF	TGTGCCAGCAACAGTCACTGGGGGGGCAACACTGAAGCTTTCTTT
TRBJ2-5	TRBV7-2	NA	NA	CASSPRINGETQYF	TGTGCCAGCAGCCCGCGGATCAACGGGGAGACCCAGTACTTC
TRBJ1-1	TRBV5-6	NA	NA	CASSPSTYNTEAFF	TGTGCCAGCAGCCCATCGACATACAACACTGAAGCTTTCTTT
TRBJ2-1	TRBV6-1	TRBD2	NA	CASSEVGGGAGNEQFF	TGTGCCAGCAGTGAAGTAGGCGGGGGGGCCGGGAATGAGCAGTTCTTC
TRBJ1-5	TRBV13	NA	NA	CASSSGRSNQPQHF	TGTGCCAGCAGCTCAGGGAGGAGCAATCAGCCCCAGCATTTT
TRBJ1-2	TRBV9	NA	few	CASSVGGTPGSGYTF	TGTGCCAGCAGCGTAGGCGGCACCCCTGGTTCGGGCTACACCTTC
TRBJ1-4	TRBV6-1	NA	NA	CASSEPTGFEKLFF	TGTGCCAGCAGTGAACCCACAGGGTTTGAAAAACTGTTTTTT
TRBJ1-2	TRBV15	NA	NA	CATSRPGGTYGYTF	TGTGCCACCAGCAGACCCGGGGGTACCTATGGCTACACCTTC
TRBJ1-1	TRBV5-8	NA	NA	CASRSMNTEAFF	TGTGCCAGCAGGAGCATGAACACTGAAGCTTTCTTT
TRBJ1-4	TRBV5-6	NA	NA	CASSLYPVATNEKLFF	TGTGCCAGCAGCCTTTACCCTGTAGCAACTAATGAAAAACTGTTTTTT
TRBJ2-5	TRBV9	NA	NA	CASSGRGQETQYF	TGTGCCAGCAGCGGTAGGGGCCAAGAGACCCAGTACTTC
TRBJ2-3	TRBV5-1	TRBD2	NA	CASSFGLAGGPSDTQYF	TGCGCCAGCAGCTTTGGACTAGCGGGGGGGCCAAGTGATACGCAGTATTTT
TRBJ2-3	TRBV12-3/TRBV12-4	TRBD1	NA	CASGPTGNTQYF	TGTGCCAGCGGCCCGACAGGGAATACGCAGTATTTT
TRBJ1-2	TRBV19	TRBD1	NA	CASRKDRENGYTF	TGTGCCAGTAGAAAGGACAGGGAGAATGGCTACACCTTC
TRBJ1-6	TRBV4-1	NA	NA	CASSQVADYNSPLHF	TGCGCCAGCAGCCAAGTTGCAGACTATAATTCACCCCTCCACTTT
TRBJ1-2	TRBV19	NA	NA	CASSKLWGERSGYTF	TGTGCCAGTAGTAAACTATGGGGGGAACGAAGTGGCTACACCTTC
TRBJ1-6	TRBV11-2	NA	once	CASSHDGGEGSPLHF	TGTGCCAGCAGCCACGACGGGGGGGAGGGTTCACCCCTCCACTTT
TRBJ2-1	TRBV5-4	TRBD2	NA	CASSPQGLAGGEQFF	TGTGCCAGCAGCCCCCAGGGACTAGCGGGGGGGGAGCAGTTCTTC
TRBJ1-2	TRBV11-2	NA	NA	CASSSPPLRGYTF	TGTGCCAGCAGCTCCCCCCCCCTTCGGGGCTACACCTTC
TRBJ1-2	TRBV12-5	TRBD1	NA	CASGKGQGVYGYTF	TGTGCTAGTGGTAAGGGACAGGGGGTCTATGGCTACACCTTC
TRBJ1-1	TRBV29-1	NA	NA	CSALTQSNTEAFF	TGCAGCGCCCTGACACAATCGAACACTGAAGCTTTCTTT
TRBJ1-2	TRBV7-9	NA	NA	CASSSQDINYGYTF	TGTGCCAGCAGCTCCCAGGACATTAACTATGGCTACACCTTC
TRBJ2-3	TRBV5-1	NA	NA	CASSLNGADTQYF	TGCGCCAGCAGCTTGAACGGGGCAGATACGCAGTATTTT
TRBJ1-6	TRBV12-3/TRBV12-4	NA	NA	CASSLGTDSPLHF	TGTGCCAGCAGTTTAGGGACTGATTCACCCCTCCACTTT
TRBJ1-2	TRBV28	TRBD1	NA	CASSLPGGYGYTF	TGTGCCAGCAGTCTCCCAGGGGGCTATGGCTACACCTTC
TRBJ2-2	TRBV5-1	NA	NA	CASSLGQNTGELFF	TGCGCCAGCAGCTTAGGACAAAACACCGGGGAGCTGTTTTTT
TRBJ1-6	TRBV18	NA	once	CASSSKSSYNSPLHF	TGTGCCAGCTCATCCAAGAGCTCCTATAATTCACCCCTCCACTTT
TRBJ2-5	TRBV5-1	NA	NA	CASSLFSVEETQYF	TGCGCCAGCAGCTTGTTTTCAGTGGAAGAGACCCAGTACTTC
TRBJ1-2	TRBV9	TRBD1	NA	CASSAGDRDYGYTF	TGTGCCAGCAGTGCCGGGGACAGAGACTATGGCTACACCTTC
TRBJ1-3	TRBV4-1	NA	NA	CASSHETGQLPSGNTIYF	TGCGCCAGCAGCCACGAGACAGGCCAACTTCCTTCTGGAAACACCATATATTTT
TRBJ2-2	TRBV7-2	TRBD2	NA	CASSSGLAGGNGELFF	TGTGCCAGCAGCTCCGGGCTAGCGGGGGGTAACGGGGAGCTGTTTTTT
TRBJ1-2	TRBV6-1	TRBD1	few	CASSEAKGAGWGYTF	TGTGCCAGCAGTGAAGCGAAGGGGGCAGGCTGGGGCTACACCTTC
TRBJ2-3	TRBV5-1	NA	NA	CASSSSGNTDTQYF	TGCGCCAGCAGCTCCTCGGGGAACACAGATACGCAGTATTTT
TRBJ1-5	TRBV2	TRBD1	NA	CASSEGYRGRYQPQHF	TGTGCCAGCAGTGAAGGTTACAGGGGACGATATCAGCCCCAGCATTTT
TRBJ2-1	TRBV6-5	NA	NA	CASSSLAISSYNEQFF	TGTGCCAGCAGTTCGCTAGCGATAAGCTCCTACAATGAGCAGTTCTTC
TRBJ2-3	TRBV9	TRBD2	NA	CASSLQASGWGQYF	TGTGCCAGCAGCCTACAGGCTAGCGGTTGGGGGCAGTATTTT
TRBJ2-1	TRBV10-3	TRBD2	NA	CAIRTSGGMHEQFF	TGTGCCATCAGGACTAGCGGGGGGATGCATGAGCAGTTCTTC
TRBJ1-2	TRBV25-1	TRBD1	NA	CASSEWGQHYGYTF	TGTGCCAGCAGTGAATGGGGACAGCACTATGGCTACACCTTC
TRBJ1-2	TRBV29-1	NA	NA	CSACYGYTF	TGCAGCGCCTGCTATGGCTACACCTTC